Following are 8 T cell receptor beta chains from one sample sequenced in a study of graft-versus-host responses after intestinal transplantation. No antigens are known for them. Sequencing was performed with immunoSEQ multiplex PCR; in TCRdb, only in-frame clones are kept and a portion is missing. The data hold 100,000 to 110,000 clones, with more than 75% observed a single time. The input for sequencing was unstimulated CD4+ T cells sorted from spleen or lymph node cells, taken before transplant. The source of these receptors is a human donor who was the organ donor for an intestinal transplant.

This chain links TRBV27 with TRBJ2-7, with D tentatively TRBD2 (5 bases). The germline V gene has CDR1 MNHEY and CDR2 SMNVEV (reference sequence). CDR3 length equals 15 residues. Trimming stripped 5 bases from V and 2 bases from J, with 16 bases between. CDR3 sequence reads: CASSLRAGIPYEQYF. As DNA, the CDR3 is TGTGCCAGCAGTCTACGAGCCGGGATCCCCTACGAGCAGTACTTC.

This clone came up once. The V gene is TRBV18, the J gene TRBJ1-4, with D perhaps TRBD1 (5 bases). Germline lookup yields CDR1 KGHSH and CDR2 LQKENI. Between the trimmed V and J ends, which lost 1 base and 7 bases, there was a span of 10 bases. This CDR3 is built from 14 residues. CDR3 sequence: CASSPQGSGEKLFF. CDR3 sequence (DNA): TGTGCCAGCTCACCACAGGGGAGTGGTGAAAAACTGTTTTTT.

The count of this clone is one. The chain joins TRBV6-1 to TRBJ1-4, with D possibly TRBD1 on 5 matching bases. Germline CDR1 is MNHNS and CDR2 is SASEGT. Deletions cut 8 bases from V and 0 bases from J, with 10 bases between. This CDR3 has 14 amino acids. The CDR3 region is CASGPGATNEKLFF. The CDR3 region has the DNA TGTGCCAGCGGCCCGGGGGCAACTAATGAAAAACTGTTTTTT.

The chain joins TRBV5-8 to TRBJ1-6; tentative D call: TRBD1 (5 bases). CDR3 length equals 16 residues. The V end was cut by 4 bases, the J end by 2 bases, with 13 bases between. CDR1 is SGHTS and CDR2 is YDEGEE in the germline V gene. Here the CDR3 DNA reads TGTGCCAGCAGCCCGGCGTCAGGGACCTATAATTCACCCCTCCACTTT. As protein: CASSPASGTYNSPLHF.

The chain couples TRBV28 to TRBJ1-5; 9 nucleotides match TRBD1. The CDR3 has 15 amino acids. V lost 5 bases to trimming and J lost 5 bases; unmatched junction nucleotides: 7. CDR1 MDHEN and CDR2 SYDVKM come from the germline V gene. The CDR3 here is CASSPPGQGYQPQHF. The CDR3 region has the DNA TGTGCCAGCAGTCCACCGGGACAGGGTTATCAGCCCCAGCATTTT.

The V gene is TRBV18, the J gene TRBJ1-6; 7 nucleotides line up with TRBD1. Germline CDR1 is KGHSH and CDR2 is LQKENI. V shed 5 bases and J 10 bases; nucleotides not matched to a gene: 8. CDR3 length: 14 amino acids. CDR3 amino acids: CASSESTGPSPLHF. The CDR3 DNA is TGTGCCAGCTCAGAGTCGACAGGGCCCTCACCCCTCCACTTT.

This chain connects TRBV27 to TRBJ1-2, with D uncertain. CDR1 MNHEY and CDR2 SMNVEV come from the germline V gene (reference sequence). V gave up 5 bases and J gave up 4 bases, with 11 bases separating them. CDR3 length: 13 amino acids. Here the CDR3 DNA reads TGTGCCAGCAGTGTCACAGCGACCTATGGCTACACCTTC. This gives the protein CASSVTATYGYTF.

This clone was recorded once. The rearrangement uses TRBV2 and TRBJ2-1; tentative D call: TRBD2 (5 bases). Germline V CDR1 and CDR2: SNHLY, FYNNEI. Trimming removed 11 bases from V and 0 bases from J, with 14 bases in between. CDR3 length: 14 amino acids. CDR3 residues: CAGGQRSSYNEQFF. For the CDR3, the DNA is TGTGCCGGAGGCCAGCGGAGCTCCTACAATGAGCAGTTCTTC.